These 26 T cell receptor beta chains were sequenced from one sample in a study of CD8+CD57+ T cells in acquired aplastic anemia. In patients chosen for sequencing, flow cytometry had shown CD8+CD57+ cell expansion. The study profiled TCR beta VDJ and CDR3 using genomic DNA as template. Each CDR3 protein is one row after TCRdb ran MiXCR on the reads. In the table there are 150,000 or so distinct CDR3 sequences, 40% to 55% of which are singletons. Sample: sorted CD4+, CD8+, or CD8+CD57+ T cells (not recorded which) from PBMCs. These TCRs come from a human donor with aplastic anemia.

This clonotype was picked up a small number of times. The rearrangement joins TRBV6-1 to TRBJ1-4, with D uncertain. Germline V gene data show CDR1 as MNHNS and CDR2 as SASEGT. Trimming left V 5 bases short and J 4 bases short, with 8 bases between. This CDR3 region has 13 residues. CDR3: CASSTAGNEKLFF. CDR3 coding DNA: TGTGCCAGCAGTACCGCGGGTAATGAAAAACTGTTTTTT.

V gene TRBV29-1 combines with J gene TRBJ2-3; D is unclear. Trimming took 4 bases from V and 0 from J, leaving 8 bases between them. The CDR3 has 13 residues. The V gene's germline CDR1 is SQVTM and CDR2 ANQGSEA. The CDR3 sequence: CSVGGLSTDTQYF. The CDR3 DNA is TGCAGCGTTGGGGGTCTCAGCACAGATACGCAGTATTTT.

The V and J genes are TRBV20-1 and TRBJ2-5; unclear D gene. The CDR3 consists of 11 residues. Germline V gives CDR1 DFQATT, CDR2 SNEGSKA (reference sequence). V shed 7 bases and J shed 5 bases, with 11 bases lying between them. CDR3 DNA: TGCAGTGACTCATACGGGGAGACCCAGTACTTC. This gives the protein CSDSYGETQYF.

Concerning this clonotype itself: With a much larger clone just one base away, this may be a read error. This chain links TRBV6-1 with TRBJ1-4; maybe TRBD1 (5 bases). Germline V gene data show CDR1 as MNHNS and CDR2 as SASEGT. The CDR3 is 14 residues long. CDR3 loop: CASRGGVTNEELFF. The CDR3 DNA follows: TGTGCCAGCAGGGGAGGGGTAACTAATGAAGAACTGTTTTTT.

This clonotype was recorded once. This chain links TRBV15 with TRBJ1-1; D gene uncertain. Germline V gene lookup returns CDR1 LNHNV and CDR2 YYDKDF (reference sequence). This CDR3 has 15 residues. The V end lost 0 bases, the J end lost 1 base, and 9 bases lay between the germline ends. The CDR3 DNA reads as TGTGCCACCAGCAGAGATCTTCGGGGGAACACTGAAGCTTTCTTT. Its translation: CATSRDLRGNTEAFF.

The CDR3 DNA follows: TGTGCCAGCAGTGAGTTTCAGGGGTCCTACGAGCAGTACTTC. Amino acids: CASSEFQGSYEQYF. The chain joins TRBV2 to TRBJ2-7, with D tentatively TRBD1 (6 bases). This CDR3 comprises 14 residues. V was clipped by 3 bases and J by 1 base, with 10 bases between them. CDR1 and CDR2 (germline): SNHLY, FYNNEI. Together with reference TRBV2 and TRBJ2-7, the CDR3 gives the full variable domain: EPEVTQTPSHQVTQMGQEVILRCVPISNHLYFYWYRQILGQKVEFLVSFYNNEISEKSEIFDDQFSVERPDGSNFTLKIRSTKLEDSAMYFCASSEFQGSYEQYFGPGTRLTVT.

This clonotype was counted ten times or more. CDR3 bases: TGTGCCAGCAGCTTTTTCGGGACAGGGGGCTCGGAGCAGTACTTC. Its translation is CASSFFGTGGSEQYF. J is TRBJ2-7 and V is TRBV7-9, with 12 bases aligning to TRBD1. The CDR3 has 15 residues. Germline-derived CDR1 and CDR2 are SEHNR and FQNEAQ (reference sequence). Trimming took 3 bases from V and 7 from J; bases not matched to a gene: 7.

This clonotype occurred a few times. The chain carries TRBV5-4 and TRBJ1-4, with 12 bases fitting TRBD1. Germline CDR1 is SGHNT and CDR2 is YYREEE (reference sequence). The CDR3 totals 17 residues. The trim removed 5 bases at V and 3 bases at J, leaving 8 bases unmatched. CDR3 loop: CASSSPGQGAPNEKLFF. CDR3 nucleotides: TGTGCCAGCAGTTCGCCGGGACAGGGGGCGCCTAATGAAAAACTGTTTTTT.

This clonotype is a singleton in its sample. The rearrangement links TRBV7-8 to TRBJ2-5; tentatively, D is TRBD1 (7 bases). CDR3 length: 16 residues. The germline V and J ends were trimmed by 1 base and 9 bases, with 21 bases remaining between them. CDR1 SGHVS and CDR2 FQNEAQ come from the germline V gene. The CDR3 spells CASSLVGQGGLRAQYF. Written as DNA, the CDR3 is TGTGCCAGCAGCTTAGTCGGCCAGGGGGGACTTAGGGCCCAGTACTTC.

In this sample, this clonotype turned up once. Because the CDR3 is missing its conserved closing phenylalanine or tryptophan, this is likely a read error. J is TRBJ1-2 and V is TRBV5-4; no definite D call. CDR1 is SGHNT, CDR2 YYREEE, per germline (reference sequence). The CDR3 has 14 residues. The V gene lost 4 bases and the J gene lost 2 bases, with 12 bases spanning the gap. CDR3 sequence (DNA): TGTGCCAGCAGCCCGACCGGGCTAAACTATGGCTACACCCTC. Protein product: CASSPTGLNYGYTL.

This clonotype came up many times. V gene TRBV19 combines with J gene TRBJ2-1, with 14 bases matching TRBD2. CDR1 LNHDA and CDR2 SQIVND come from the germline V gene (reference sequence). The CDR3 covers 15 residues. V lost 5 bases, J lost 7 bases, and 4 bases stayed unmatched. As DNA, the CDR3 is TGTGCCAGTAGTGTGGGACTAGCGGGAGTAAATGAGCAGTTCTTC. This gives the protein CASSVGLAGVNEQFF.

This chain connects TRBV10-3 to TRBJ2-3, with TRBD2 matching over 7 bases. Germline loops: CDR1 ENHRY, CDR2 SYGVKD. The CDR3 consists of 15 residues. J gave up 5 bases and V 4 bases, and 9 bases lay outside the gene matches. The DNA of the CDR3 is TGTGCCATCAGTGCGGGAGGCCCCCTTGGAGATACGCAGTATTTT. Translation gives CAISAGGPLGDTQYF.

Comment on this clonotype: Here the CDR3 omits its conserved ending phenylalanine or tryptophan, so a read error is the likely source. The limits of the CDR3 on the DNA are not certain, so only TCRdb's listed CDR3 is given. The chain has TRBV2 and TRBJ2-7; TRBD2, the table's D call, lacks a check against the DNA. The CDR3 length is 15 residues, termini included. CDR1 and CDR2 (germline): SNHLY, FYNNEI. CDR3: CASSRGRGGSPTSST.

The chain joins TRBV7-2 to TRBJ1-1; no definite D call. Trimming pared 8 bases from V and 1 base from J, leaving 11 bases between. This CDR3 spans 13 amino acids. The germline V gene has CDR1 SGHTA and CDR2 FQGNSA. DNA for the CDR3: TGTGCCAGCCACCGTACGAGGAACACTGAAGCTTTCTTT. Protein product: CASHRTRNTEAFF.

This clonotype was detected many times. The chain couples TRBV7-2 to TRBJ2-4, with TRBD1 matching 7 bases. The germline V gene has CDR1 SGHTA and CDR2 FQGNSA. Trimming removed 6 bases from V and 6 bases from J; junction bases left unmatched: 2. The CDR3 has 12 residues. This CDR3 is CASRGDRNIQYF. CDR3 DNA sequence: TGTGCCAGCAGGGGGGACAGAAACATTCAGTACTTC.

The sample holds one count of this clonotype. This could be a read error, since a much larger clone is one nucleotide away. The CDR3 DNA reads TGTGCCAGCAGCGTAGGCGGGGCAACTAATGAAAAACTGTCTTTT. It translates to CASSVGGATNEKLSF. The chain links TRBV9 to TRBJ1-4; TRBD1 might be the D (5 bases). The CDR3 loop spans 15 amino acids. CDR1 is SGDLS and CDR2 is YYNGEE in the germline V gene.

This clonotype was seen many times. The chain uses TRBV25-1 and TRBJ2-5; D is undetermined. Germline loops: CDR1 MGHDK, CDR2 SYGVNS. The CDR3 runs 15 residues. Trimming cost V 5 bases and J 5 bases, with 18 bases left between them. The CDR3 here is CASSPQGHIAETQYF. In DNA form, the CDR3 reads TGTGCCAGCAGTCCCCAAGGGCATATCGCGGAGACCCAGTACTTC.

This chain links TRBV24-1 with TRBJ2-5, with TRBD1 matching 9 bases. Germline V CDR1 and CDR2: KGHDR, SFDVKD. This CDR3 region has 15 residues. The V segment lost 3 bases and the J segment 7 bases; nucleotides outside the gene matches: 8. The CDR3 DNA reads as TGTGCCACCAGTGATAGGGGACAGGGCGGTCGGACCCAGTACTTC. Amino acid sequence: CATSDRGQGGRTQYF.

This clonotype appeared many times. This chain connects TRBV20-1 to TRBJ2-2, with TRBD2 identical over 14 bases. Germline V CDR1 and CDR2: DFQATT, SNEGSKA (reference sequence). After removal of 1 base from V and 7 bases from J, the junction contained 11 bases not matched to a gene. CDR3 length equals 18 residues. For the CDR3, the DNA is TGCAGTGCTAGAGCCCCACTGACTAGCGGGAGGGGGGGCGGGGAGCTGTTTTTT. It codes for CSARAPLTSGRGGGELFF.

This clonotype was seen ten or more times. This chain links TRBV12-3 or TRBV12-4 with TRBJ1-1, with D possibly TRBD1 on 6 matching bases. Trimming pared 0 bases from V and 9 bases from J, leaving 8 bases between. The CDR3 is 12 residues long. CDR3 nucleotides: TGTGCCAGCAGTTTAGCTGGGGGCCAAGCTTTCTTT. Translated, it gives CASSLAGGQAFF.

This clonotype was observed a single time. The chain recombines TRBV6-1 with TRBJ2-7, with 10 bases lining up with TRBD1. V lost 6 bases to trimming and J lost 6 bases; unmatched junction nucleotides: 14. CDR3 length: 16 residues. CDR1 MNHNS and CDR2 SASEGT come from the germline V gene. The CDR3 nucleotides are TGTGCCAGCAGGGCGGTGCCGGGACAGGGGAAATCCGAGCAGTACTTC. Its translation is CASRAVPGQGKSEQYF.

CDR3: CASSLSGQGANYGYTF. DNA of the CDR3: TGTGCCAGCAGCTTATCGGGACAGGGCGCGAACTATGGCTACACCTTC. The chain carries TRBV11-1 and TRBJ1-2, with 9 bases lining up with TRBD1. CDR3 length: 16 residues. CDR1 SGHAT and CDR2 FQDESV come from the germline V gene (reference sequence). V was clipped by 2 bases and J by 2 bases; unmatched bases: 6.

The DNA of the CDR3 is TGTGCCAGCAGTGCTAGAGGGGACAGGAGCTCCTATGGCTACACCTTC. As protein: CASSARGDRSSYGYTF. The rearrangement links TRBV25-1 to TRBJ1-2, with 8 bases that match TRBD1. Germline-derived CDR1 and CDR2 are MGHDK and SYGVNS. The CDR3 loop spans 16 amino acids. Unmatched junction bases numbered 11, after V lost 4 bases and J lost 4 bases.

V usage is TRBV10-3 and J usage is TRBJ1-5; D call uncertain. Germline V gene sequence: CDR1 ENHRY, CDR2 SYGVKD. This CDR3 region has 14 residues. Trimming removed 4 bases from V and 4 bases from J, with 11 bases in between. This CDR3 reads CAISGTGLNQPQHF. In DNA, the CDR3 is TGTGCCATCAGTGGAACGGGTCTGAATCAGCCCCAGCATTTT.

This sequence joins TRBV5-5 and TRBJ1-1, with unresolved D. Trimming stripped 0 bases from V and 0 bases from J, with 6 bases between. Germline CDR1 and CDR2: SGHKS and YYEKEE (reference sequence). The CDR3 consists of 14 residues. The CDR3 loop is CASSLDGMNTEAFF. The CDR3 region has the DNA TGTGCCAGCAGCTTGGACGGGATGAACACTGAAGCTTTCTTT.

The chain combines TRBV7-3 with TRBJ1-1, with no clear D. V shed 5 bases and J shed 3 bases, with 13 bases lying between them. The germline V gene encodes CDR1 SGHTA and CDR2 FQGTGA. This CDR3 comprises 14 residues. For the CDR3, the DNA is TGTGCCAGCAGCGCTACCGGGAGGGACACTGAAGCTTTCTTT. This codes for CASSATGRDTEAFF.